The rows below give T cell receptor beta chains drawn from one sample of a study of blood T cell repertoires in COVID-19. Sequencing was performed with immunoSEQ multiplex PCR; in TCRdb, only in-frame clones are kept and a portion is missing. The sample has approximately 300,000 clones; around 87% are singletons. Material: PBMCs or T cells enriched from blood (not recorded which). These receptors were collected from a woman under 40 who had recovered from COVID-19. CDR3s include the opening cysteine and the closing phenylalanine or tryptophan. Fields, in order: J gene, clone size, V gene, D gene, CDR3 protein, CDR3 DNA. D genes are given only for firm matches. Clone size is shown for a subset of rows, as once, few, many or a class of expanded clone.

>TRBJ2-7|-|TRBV4-1|TRBD2
CASSQTSGGTSYEQYF
TGCGCCAGCAGCCAAACTAGCGGGGGGACAAGCTACGAGCAGTACTTC
>TRBJ1-2|-|TRBV28|-
CASSLGLGYGYTF
TGTGCCAGCAGTTTAGGGCTGGGCTATGGCTACACCTTC
>TRBJ1-2|-|TRBV19|TRBD1
CASSGQGFGYTF
TGTGCCAGTAGCGGACAGGGGTTTGGCTACACCTTC
>TRBJ2-7|-|TRBV6-5|TRBD2
CASPQVSSGGGEQYF
TGTGCCAGCCCCCAGGTATCTAGCGGGGGTGGGGAGCAGTACTTC
>TRBJ2-7|-|TRBV29-1|TRBD1
CSVWTGGLRHYEQYF
TGCAGCGTTTGGACAGGGGGCCTGAGGCACTACGAGCAGTACTTC
>TRBJ2-2|-|TRBV4-3|TRBD2
CASSQELAGSNTGELFF
TGCGCCAGCAGCCAAGAGTTAGCGGGGTCGAACACCGGGGAGCTGTTTTTT
>TRBJ2-1|-|TRBV3-1/TRBV3-2|-
CASSQDPAGAGNEQFF
TGTGCCAGCAGCCAAGATCCGGCAGGGGCAGGCAATGAGCAGTTCTTC
>TRBJ1-5|-|TRBV13|-
CASSFGGSQPQHF
TGTGCCAGCAGCTTCGGTGGGAGTCAGCCCCAGCATTTT
>TRBJ1-1|-|TRBV6-5|TRBD1
CASSLDRGTEAFF
TGTGCCAGCAGCCTCGACAGGGGCACTGAAGCTTTCTTT
>TRBJ1-5|few|TRBV15|-
CATSYRGGDQPQHF
TGTGCCACCAGCTATCGAGGAGGGGATCAGCCCCAGCATTTT
>TRBJ2-3|-|TRBV27|TRBD2
CASSMIPVAGTIADTQYF
TGTGCCAGCAGCATGATTCCCGTGGCAGGGACTATAGCAGATACGCAGTATTTT
>TRBJ1-3|many|TRBV7-8|TRBD1
CASSPIRRTGSGNTIYF
TGTGCCAGCAGCCCAATAAGACGGACAGGCTCTGGAAACACCATATATTTT
>TRBJ2-1|-|TRBV5-1|TRBD1
CASSSGTGQNEQFF
TGCGCCAGCAGCTCCGGGACAGGGCAAAATGAGCAGTTCTTC
>TRBJ1-1|-|TRBV7-2|-
CASSSGRGAFF
TGTGCCAGCAGCTCCGGACGGGGAGCTTTCTTT
>TRBJ2-7|-|TRBV29-1|TRBD1
CSVVGQGYEQYF
TGCAGCGTTGTGGGACAGGGATACGAGCAGTACTTC